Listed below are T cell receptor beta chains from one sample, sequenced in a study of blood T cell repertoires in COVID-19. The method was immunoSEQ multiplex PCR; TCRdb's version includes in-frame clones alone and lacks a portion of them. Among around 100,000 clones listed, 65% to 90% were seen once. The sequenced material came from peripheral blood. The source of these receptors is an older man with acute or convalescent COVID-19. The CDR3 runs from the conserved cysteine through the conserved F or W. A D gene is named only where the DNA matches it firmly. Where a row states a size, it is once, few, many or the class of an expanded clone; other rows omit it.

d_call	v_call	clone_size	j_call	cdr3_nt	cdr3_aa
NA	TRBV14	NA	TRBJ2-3	TGTGCCAGCAGGAAACTACTTACAGATACGCAGTATTTT	CASRKLLTDTQYF
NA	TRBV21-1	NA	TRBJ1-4	TGTGCCAGCAGCGACAAGACAGGGTCGAAGCCGACTAATGAAAAACTGTTTTTT	CASSDKTGSKPTNEKLFF
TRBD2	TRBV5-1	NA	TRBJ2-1	TGCGCCAGCAGCCCCGGAGTAGCGGGCTACCTCAATGAGCAGTTCTTC	CASSPGVAGYLNEQFF
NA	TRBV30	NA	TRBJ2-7	TGTGCCTGGAGTGCGGGACTCGGGAGCTCCTACGAGCAGTACTTC	CAWSAGLGSSYEQYF
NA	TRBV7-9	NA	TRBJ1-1	TGTGCCAGCAGCACCGGGAGGAACACTGAAGCTTTCTTT	CASSTGRNTEAFF
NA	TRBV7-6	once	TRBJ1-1	TGTGCCAGCAGCTTAGCAACCCCCCTAAACCTGGGAGGGTCCACTGAAGCTTTTTTT	CASSLATPLNLGGSTEAFF
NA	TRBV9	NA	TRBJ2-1	TGTGCCAGCAGCGAGAGCGAAGGCAATGAGCAGTTCTTC	CASSESEGNEQFF
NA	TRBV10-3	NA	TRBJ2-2	TGTGCCACCAGGGCTCGCACGAACACCGGGGAGCTGTTTTTT	CATRARTNTGELFF
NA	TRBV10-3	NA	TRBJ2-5	TGTGCCATCATCCGGACCCAGTACTTC	CAIIRTQYF
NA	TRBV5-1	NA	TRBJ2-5	TGCGCCAGCAGCTTGATGTTGGCTCAAGAGACCCAGTACTTC	CASSLMLAQETQYF
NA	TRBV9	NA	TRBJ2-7	TGTGCCAGCAGCGTAGGCGGAGGGACTGACGAGCAGTACTTC	CASSVGGGTDEQYF
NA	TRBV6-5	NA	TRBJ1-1	TGTGCCAGCAGTCCAGCCGGGGGGTTAAGGACTGAAGCTTTCTTT	CASSPAGGLRTEAFF
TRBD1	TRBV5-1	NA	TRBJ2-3	TGCGCCAGCAGCCGGAACGGACAGGTCGCAGATACGCAGTATTTT	CASSRNGQVADTQYF
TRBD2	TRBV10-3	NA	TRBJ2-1	TGTGCCATCAGCAAGGGACTAGAGGCATTCAATGAGCAGTTCTTC	CAISKGLEAFNEQFF
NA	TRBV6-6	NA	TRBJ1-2	TGTGCCAGCAGTTACTCGGAGGGGAGTTATGGCTACACCTTC	CASSYSEGSYGYTF
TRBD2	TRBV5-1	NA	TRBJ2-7	TGCGCCAGCAGCTTAGCGGGAGATTCGTCGTCGGCAGGAGAGCAGTACTTC	CASSLAGDSSSAGEQYF
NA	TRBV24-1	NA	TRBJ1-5	TGTGCCACCAGTGATTTCGGGGACAATCAGCCCCAGCATTTT	CATSDFGDNQPQHF
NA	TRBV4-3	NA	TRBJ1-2	TGCGCCAGCAGCCAAGGGTTGACAGCAAACTATGGCTACACCTTC	CASSQGLTANYGYTF
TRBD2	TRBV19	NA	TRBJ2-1	TGTGCCAGTAGTACCCCTCAAGGACTAGCGGGAATTAGCAATGAGCAGTTCTTC	CASSTPQGLAGISNEQFF
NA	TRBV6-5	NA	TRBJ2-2	TGTGCCAGCAGTTCTTTCGGACAATACACCGGGGAGCTGTTTTTT	CASSSFGQYTGELFF
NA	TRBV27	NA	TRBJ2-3	TGTGCCAGCAGTTTGGGCAGGGAACTCCCCACAGATACGCAGTATTTT	CASSLGRELPTDTQYF
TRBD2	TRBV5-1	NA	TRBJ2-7	TGCGCCAGCAGAACTAGCGGGAGCGGGTACGAGCAGTACTTC	CASRTSGSGYEQYF
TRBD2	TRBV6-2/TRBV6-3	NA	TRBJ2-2	TGTGCCAGCAGTTACGATGTCGGGACTAGCGGGAGAACCGGGGAGCTGTTTTTT	CASSYDVGTSGRTGELFF
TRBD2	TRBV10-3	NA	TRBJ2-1	TGTGCCATCAGTGCTTCTAGGCGGGAGGGCGACAATGAGCAGTTCTTC	CAISASRREGDNEQFF